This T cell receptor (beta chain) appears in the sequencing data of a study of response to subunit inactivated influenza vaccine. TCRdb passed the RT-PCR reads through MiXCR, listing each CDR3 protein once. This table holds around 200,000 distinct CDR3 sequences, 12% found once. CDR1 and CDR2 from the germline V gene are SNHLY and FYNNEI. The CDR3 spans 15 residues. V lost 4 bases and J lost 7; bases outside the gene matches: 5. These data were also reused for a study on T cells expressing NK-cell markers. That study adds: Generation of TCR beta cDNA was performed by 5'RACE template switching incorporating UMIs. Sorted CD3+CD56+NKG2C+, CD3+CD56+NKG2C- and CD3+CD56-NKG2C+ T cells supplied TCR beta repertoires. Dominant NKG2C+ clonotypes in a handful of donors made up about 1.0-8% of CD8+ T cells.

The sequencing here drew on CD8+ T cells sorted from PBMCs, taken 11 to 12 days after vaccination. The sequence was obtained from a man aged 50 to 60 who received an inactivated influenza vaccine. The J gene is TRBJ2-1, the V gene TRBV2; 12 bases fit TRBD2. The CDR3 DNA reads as TGTGCCAGCAGTGGACTAGCGGGGGTCCCGAATGAGCAGTTCTTC. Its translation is CASSGLAGVPNEQFF.